This T cell receptor (beta chain) originates from a study of blood T cell repertoires in COVID-19. Study at large: COVID-19 samples, acute and convalescent, were from the United States, Italy and Spain. T cells, B-cell-depleted T cells, or PBMCs supplied cDNA or gDNA.

Trimming shortened V by 2 bases and J by 3 bases, and 16 bases separated the two germline ends. Per the germline V gene, CDR1 is LNHDA and CDR2 is SQIVND (reference sequence). The CDR3 consists of 16 residues. Per the study methods: For nucleated cells, counts were estimated from reference gene primer amplification. Sequencing used immunoSEQ multiplex PCR; TCRdb keeps in-frame clones, though not all of them. That table is the source of V, J and clone size, and D and trimming were worked out from the DNA. The repertoire holds about 68,000 clones, with 90% to 95% as singletons. Seattle-derived patients entered the study during active infection and were followed longitudinally.

Specimen: peripheral blood. The rearrangement links TRBV19 to TRBJ1-1; D remains ambiguous. The receptor was derived from a man aged 35 to 55 with COVID-19, enrolled during active disease. In nucleotides, the CDR3 is TGTGCCAGTAGTATAAAGTTGTCCAGGCATTACACTGAAGCTTTCTTT. Translated, it gives CASSIKLSRHYTEAFF.